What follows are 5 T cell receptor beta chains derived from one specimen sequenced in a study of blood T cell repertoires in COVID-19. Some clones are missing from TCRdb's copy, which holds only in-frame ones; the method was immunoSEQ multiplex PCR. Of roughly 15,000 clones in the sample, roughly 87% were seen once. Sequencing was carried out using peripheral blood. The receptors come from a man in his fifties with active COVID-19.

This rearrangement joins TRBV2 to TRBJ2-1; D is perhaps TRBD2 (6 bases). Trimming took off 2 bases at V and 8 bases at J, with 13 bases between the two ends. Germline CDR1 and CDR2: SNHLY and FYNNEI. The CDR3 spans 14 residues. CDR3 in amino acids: CASSEWVTRDEQFF. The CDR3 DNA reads TGTGCCAGCAGTGAATGGGTGACTAGGGATGAGCAGTTCTTC.

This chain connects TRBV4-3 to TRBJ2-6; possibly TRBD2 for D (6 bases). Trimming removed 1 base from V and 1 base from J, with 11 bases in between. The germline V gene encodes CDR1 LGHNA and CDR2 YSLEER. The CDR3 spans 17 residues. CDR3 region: CASSQGVRGSGANVLTF. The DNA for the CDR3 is TGCGCCAGCAGCCAAGGTGTGCGGGGATCTGGGGCCAACGTCCTGACTTTC.

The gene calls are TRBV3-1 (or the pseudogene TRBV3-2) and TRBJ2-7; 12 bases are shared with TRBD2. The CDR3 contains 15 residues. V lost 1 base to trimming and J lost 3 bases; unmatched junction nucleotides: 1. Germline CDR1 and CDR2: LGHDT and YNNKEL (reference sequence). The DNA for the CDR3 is TGTGCCAGCAGCCAAGTACTAGCGGGAGGCTACGAGCAGTACTTC. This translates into CASSQVLAGGYEQYF.

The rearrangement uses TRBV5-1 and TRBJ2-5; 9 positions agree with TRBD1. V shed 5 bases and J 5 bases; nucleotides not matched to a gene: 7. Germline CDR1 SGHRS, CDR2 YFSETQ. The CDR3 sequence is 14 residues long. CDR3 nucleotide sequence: TGCGCCAGCAGTCCGACAGGGGGTCTGGAGACCCAGTACTTC. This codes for CASSPTGGLETQYF.

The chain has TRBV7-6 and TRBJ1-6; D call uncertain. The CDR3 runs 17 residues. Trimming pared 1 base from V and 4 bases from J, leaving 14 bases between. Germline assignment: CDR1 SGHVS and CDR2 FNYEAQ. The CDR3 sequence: CASSLGTPGEYNSPLHF. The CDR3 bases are TGTGCCAGCAGCTTAGGGACTCCTGGGGAATATAATTCACCCCTCCACTTT.